This T cell receptor (beta chain) was profiled in a study of cytomegalovirus exposure and HLA in healthy donors. Trimming removed 1 base from V and 4 bases from J; junction bases left unmatched: 7. Germline CDR1 SGHRS, CDR2 YFSETQ. This CDR3 is 15 amino acids long. The assay was immunoSEQ multiplex PCR, and TCRdb's table has in-frame clones only and misses some. The sample contains about 56,000 clones, roughly 92% of which appear only once. A note on this clone: Other DNA sequences in the same sample also yield this CDR3.

From the 120-subject validation cohort, which was separate from the approximately 700-subject first cohort, the donors were drawn. The TCR was taken from a man younger than 35 in good health and CMV-seronegative. This rearrangement joins TRBV5-1 to TRBJ2-7, with 8 bases that match TRBD1. The sequenced sample consisted of PBMCs. CDR3 protein: CASSLLGQGIYEQYF. CDR3 sequence (DNA): TGCGCCAGCAGCTTGTTAGGACAGGGAATTTACGAGCAGTACTTC.